The T cell receptor beta chain described here comes from a study of regulatory T cells in long-lasting Graves disease. In this sample, this clonotype turned up many times. According to the study, TCR beta libraries were built with iRepertoire HTBI primers and CDR3-region Arm-PCR. TCRdb analysed the multiplex PCR reads with MiXCR anew, one entry per CDR3 protein. Counted here are under 700,000 distinct CDR3 sequences, about 15% occurring once; the ten biggest clones make up 20% to 25%. Specified time point: newly diagnosed GD, antithyroid drugs for less than 3 months. The TCR library was prepared using RNA isolated from PBMCs. The germline CDR1 and CDR2 sequences are ENHRY and SYGVKD. V trimming: 5 bases; J trimming: 3 bases; junction bases outside the gene matches: 4. The CDR3 runs 13 residues. The same sample was also studied in work on T cells in Graves' hyperthyroidism and ophthalmopathy.

The sequence derives from a woman aged 35-60 years with Graves disease. The rearrangement joins TRBV10-3 to TRBJ2-7; 7 bases agree with TRBD2. This sample comprised peripheral blood mononuclear cells (PBMCs), obtained at new diagnosis, from a patient treated with antithyroid drugs. CDR3 amino acids: CAISSGEGYEQYF. The CDR3 DNA reads as TGTGCCATCAGTAGCGGGGAAGGCTACGAGCAGTACTTC.